The 32 T cell receptor beta chains given below trace back to one sample, sequenced in a study of radiation and T cells in renal cell carcinoma (dated by TCRdb to about 2020). Library prep was done by the immunoSEQ multiplex PCR assay. The table comes from immuneACCESS by way of TCRdb, which keeps in-frame sequences with V and J called. Part of the clones is missing from these tables; in studies checked, under half for an unresolved V gene and the rest for unknown reasons. This sample is represented by tens of thousands of clones; around four fifths of them were singletons. Just under 9.5% of the sample rests with the top ten. The sample's time point, from its label and the paper: blood 4 weeks post-SBRT, at nephrectomy. The treatment or condition label here, explained by the study, means: 15 Gy SBRT to primary tumor, nephrectomy 4 weeks later. The sequences come from blood, collected from a patient whose treatment included radiotherapy and nephrectomy. These receptors came from a man aged 50 to 59 with renal cell carcinoma.

This chain connects TRBV6-1 to TRBJ2-7; TRBD2 matches 8 bases. V shed 4 bases and J 2 bases; nucleotides not matched to a gene: 4. This CDR3 has 14 amino acids. Germline V gives CDR1 MNHNS, CDR2 SASEGT. The CDR3 DNA follows: TGTGCCAGCAGTGCAACTAGCGGCCCCTACGAGCAGTACTTC. It translates to CASSATSGPYEQYF.

The chain employs TRBV11-2 and TRBJ2-3, with a possible D match to TRBD1 (6 bases). Germline assignment: CDR1 SGHAT and CDR2 FQNNGV. The CDR3 has 13 residues. Trimming pared 3 bases from V and 7 bases from J, leaving 11 bases between. This CDR3 is CASSFGDRYTQYF. For the CDR3, the DNA is TGTGCCAGCAGCTTTGGTGACAGGTATACGCAGTATTTT.

V and J are TRBV5-1 and TRBJ2-7; D not certain. The CDR3 consists of 12 residues. Germline CDR1 and CDR2: SGHRS and YFSETQ. The V gene lost 0 bases and the J gene lost 6 bases, with 7 bases spanning the gap. The CDR3 region has the DNA TGCGCCAGCAGCTTGGACCGCGTCGAGCAGTACTTC. Its protein product is CASSLDRVEQYF.

In its sample, this clone was seen a few times. The chain uses TRBV27 and TRBJ2-3, with 7 bases that match TRBD1. V lost 5 bases and J lost 4; bases outside the gene matches: 6. The germline CDR1 and CDR2 sequences are MNHEY and SMNVEV (reference sequence). CDR3 size: 14 residues. In nucleotides, the CDR3 is TGTGCCAGCAGTCTGGACAGGCGGTCAGATACGCAGTATTTT. Its protein is CASSLDRRSDTQYF.

The chain employs TRBV29-1 and TRBJ2-1; TRBD2 aligns across 12 bases. Germline lookup yields CDR1 SQVTM and CDR2 ANQGSEA. This CDR3 spans 14 amino acids. V dropped 7 bases and J dropped 7; count of bases not matched to a gene: 8. CDR3 coding DNA: TGCAGCGGAGGACTGACTAGCGGGGGTAATGAGCAGTTCTTC. Its protein product is CSGGLTSGGNEQFF.

The rearrangement links TRBV10-1 to TRBJ2-3; D remains ambiguous. Germline V lookup: CDR1 WNHNN, CDR2 SYGVQD (reference sequence). The CDR3 has 14 residues. V was pared by 0 bases and J by 0 bases, with 4 bases between. CDR3 loop: CASSESMSTDTQYF. CDR3 sequence (DNA): TGCGCCAGCAGTGAGTCCATGAGCACAGATACGCAGTATTTT.

V gene TRBV2 combines with J gene TRBJ2-2; D is possibly TRBD1 or TRBD2 (5 bases each). Between the trimmed V and J ends, which lost 8 bases and 7 bases, there was a span of 14 bases. Germline values: CDR1 SNHLY, CDR2 FYNNEI. The CDR3 covers 13 residues. The CDR3 sequence is CASGDQGHGELFF. CDR3 nucleotide sequence: TGTGCCAGCGGGGACCAAGGACACGGGGAGCTGTTTTTT.

The V gene is TRBV5-1, the J gene TRBJ2-7, with a weak D call TRBD2 (6 bases). The germline V and J ends were trimmed by 6 bases and 6 bases, with 22 bases remaining between them. Germline CDR1 and CDR2: SGHRS and YFSETQ. The CDR3 contains 15 residues. The CDR3 sequence is CASTQQGGSGVEQYF. The CDR3 nucleotides are TGCGCCAGCACTCAGCAGGGAGGCTCTGGGGTCGAGCAGTACTTC.

V is TRBV15 and J is TRBJ1-2; D is undetermined. The CDR3 sequence is 15 residues long. Germline values: CDR1 LNHNV, CDR2 YYDKDF (reference sequence). V was shortened by 1 base and J by 0 bases, with 9 bases between the two germline ends. For the CDR3, the DNA is TGTGCCACCAGCAGAGTCGAGACATCTAACTATGGCTACACCTTC. As protein: CATSRVETSNYGYTF. Filled out from reference TRBV15 and TRBJ1-2, the complete variable domain reads DAMVIQNPRYQVTQFGKPVTLSCSQTLNHNVMYWYQQKSSQAPKLLFHYYDKDFNNEADTPDNFQSRRPNTSFCFLDIRSPGLGDTAMYLCATSRVETSNYGYTFGSGTRLTVV.

This clone was detected a few times. The rearrangement joins TRBV6-5 to TRBJ2-3; 8 nucleotides agree with TRBD1. Germline V gene sequence: CDR1 MNHEY, CDR2 SVGAGI. CDR3 length: 15 residues. The V gene end was trimmed by 0 bases and the J gene end by 3 bases; junction bases not matched to a gene: 2. The DNA for the CDR3 is TGTGCCAGCAGTTACTCGTACAGGGGGACAGATACGCAGTATTTT. Translated, it gives CASSYSYRGTDTQYF.

This clone was seen a single time. The rearrangement uses TRBV5-4 and TRBJ2-2; D gene ambiguous. The CDR3 sequence is 14 residues long. From germline, CDR1 is SGHNT and CDR2 YYREEE (reference sequence). The V gene lost 4 bases and the J gene lost 1 base, with 8 bases spanning the gap. The CDR3 region has the DNA TGTGCCAGCAGCCCCAGGAGGAACACCGGGGAGCTGTTTTTT. Amino acids: CASSPRRNTGELFF. The whole variable domain, remainder taken from reference TRBV5-4 and TRBJ2-2, is ETGVTQSPTHLIKTRGQQVTLRCSSQSGHNTVSWYQQALGQGPQFIFQYYREEENGRGNFPPRFSGLQFPNYSSELNVNALELDDSALYLCASSPRRNTGELFFGEGSRLTVL.

The chain has TRBV5-1 and TRBJ1-4, with D perhaps matching TRBD1 (5 bases). The V and J ends lost 1 base and 5 bases respectively, with 9 bases between them. The V gene's germline CDR1 is SGHRS and CDR2 YFSETQ. The CDR3 covers 14 residues. The CDR3 is CASSLQGGNEKLFF. CDR3 DNA sequence: TGCGCCAGCAGCTTGCAGGGAGGGAATGAAAAACTGTTTTTT.

J is TRBJ2-1 and V is TRBV10-2, with D possibly matching TRBD1 (6 bases). The CDR3 length is 14 residues. V was shortened by 7 bases and J by 7 bases, with 17 bases between the two germline ends. The germline V gene has CDR1 WSHSY and CDR2 SAAADI. CDR3 sequence: CASIKQGSGNEQFF. DNA of the CDR3: TGCGCCAGCATTAAACAGGGTTCGGGGAATGAGCAGTTCTTC.

This chain uses TRBV30 with TRBJ2-2, with D possibly being TRBD2 (7 bases). The CDR3 has 14 residues. Per germline, CDR1 GTSNPN and CDR2 SVGIG (reference sequence). V lost 2 bases, J lost 4 bases, and 11 bases lay in between. The CDR3 protein is CAWSRGAGTGELFF. CDR3 nucleotide sequence: TGTGCCTGGAGTCGGGGGGCGGGCACCGGGGAGCTGTTTTTT.

The chain employs TRBV10-3 and TRBJ2-2; 9 bases align to TRBD2. Germline values: CDR1 ENHRY, CDR2 SYGVKD. The CDR3 spans 16 residues. The V gene end was trimmed by 3 bases and the J gene end by 5 bases; junction bases not matched to a gene: 7. The CDR3 protein is CAISDLVAGETGELFF. The CDR3 DNA follows: TGTGCCATCAGTGATCTGGTAGCGGGAGAAACCGGGGAGCTGTTTTTT.

The chain couples TRBV10-3 to TRBJ2-7; D perhaps matches TRBD2 (6 bases). The germline V gene has CDR1 ENHRY and CDR2 SYGVKD. The CDR3 spans 13 residues. Trimming stripped 10 bases from V and 4 bases from J, with 17 bases between. CDR3 DNA sequence: TGTGCCACCGGAGGGACTCTGACTTACGAGCAGTACTTC. Its protein product is CATGGTLTYEQYF.

This clone was seen just once. This rearrangement joins TRBV5-1 to TRBJ2-7; D tentatively fits TRBD1 or TRBD2 (5 bases each). V was shortened by 4 bases and J by 2 bases, with 13 bases between the two germline ends. Germline V gene sequence: CDR1 SGHRS, CDR2 YFSETQ. This CDR3 has 14 residues. CDR3 protein: CASSLGPPPYEQYF. The CDR3 DNA follows: TGCGCCAGCAGCCTGGGACCGCCGCCCTACGAGCAGTACTTC.

The V gene is TRBV4-1, the J gene TRBJ1-1; TRBD1 matches 10 bases. The germline V gene has CDR1 MGHRA and CDR2 YSYEKL. The junction had 12 bases not matched to a gene; V was cut back by 7 bases and J by 4 bases. This CDR3 is 16 amino acids long. CDR3 DNA sequence: TGCGCCAGCAAGGGACAGGGGTCGACCGTGAGCACTGAAGCTTTCTTT. This codes for CASKGQGSTVSTEAFF.

The gene calls are TRBV16 and TRBJ1-6; 8 bases fit TRBD1. The germline gives CDR1 KGHSY, CDR2 FQNENV. The CDR3 is made up of 15 amino acids. The J segment lost 7 bases and the V segment lost 4 bases, leaving 6 bases of the junction unmatched. The CDR3 sequence is CASSPQQGVNSPLHF. CDR3 nucleotides: TGTGCCAGCAGCCCGCAACAGGGGGTCAATTCACCCCTCCACTTT.

This clone appeared a few times. CDR3: CASSLTGQGTYYEQYF. The CDR3 DNA is TGTGCCAGCAGCCTTACCGGACAGGGGACTTACTACGAGCAGTACTTC. V gene TRBV27 combines with J gene TRBJ2-7; 9 bases fit TRBD1. Germline V lookup: CDR1 MNHEY, CDR2 SMNVEV (reference sequence). The CDR3 totals 16 residues. The junction had 12 bases not matched to a gene; V was cut back by 6 bases and J by 3 bases.

The chain joins TRBV19 to TRBJ1-5; a weak D match, TRBD1 (5 bases). The V end lost 5 bases, the J end lost 7 bases, and 18 bases lay between the germline ends. Looked up from germline, CDR1 is LNHDA and CDR2 is SQIVND (reference sequence). This CDR3 is built from 15 residues. The CDR3 nucleotides are TGTGCCAGTAGTCTCAATCAGGGATCTAGCCAGCCCCAGCATTTT. It translates to CASSLNQGSSQPQHF.

The rearrangement joins TRBV10-3 to TRBJ2-5; the D is unclear. The CDR3 is 14 residues long. The V and J ends lost 8 bases and 5 bases respectively, with 18 bases between them. In germline, CDR1 is ENHRY, CDR2 SYGVKD. Here the CDR3 reads CAISGSSSLETQYF. The CDR3 coding sequence is TGTGCCATCTCTGGCTCTTCCAGCTTGGAGACCCAGTACTTC.

The J gene is TRBJ2-7, the V gene TRBV27; 8 bases fit TRBD2. The germline V gene has CDR1 MNHEY and CDR2 SMNVEV (reference sequence). CDR3 length: 15 residues. V dropped 5 bases and J dropped 2; count of bases not matched to a gene: 8. Here the CDR3 reads CASSRGLAGTYEQYF. CDR3 coding DNA: TGTGCCAGCAGTCGGGGCCTAGCGGGTACCTACGAGCAGTACTTC.

V gene TRBV19 combines with J gene TRBJ1-5; D is ambiguous. V gave up 3 bases and J gave up 6 bases, with 6 bases separating them. Germline values: CDR1 LNHDA, CDR2 SQIVND (reference sequence). This CDR3 contains 12 residues. For the CDR3, the DNA is TGTGCCAGTAGTATGGACCCTCAGCCCCAGCATTTT. Translating gives CASSMDPQPQHF.

The chain joins TRBV9 to TRBJ1-1; a possible D gene is TRBD1 (5 bases). This CDR3 region has 15 residues. From germline, CDR1 is SGDLS and CDR2 YYNGEE. V was shortened by 4 bases and J by 4 bases, with 17 bases between the two germline ends. The CDR3 region has the DNA TGTGCCAGCAGCAGTGGAGGGTCAGGGAGCACTGAAGCTTTCTTT. Protein product: CASSSGGSGSTEAFF.

This chain uses TRBV5-1 with TRBJ2-1, with D tentatively TRBD2 (6 bases). V lost 6 bases, J lost 0 bases, and 13 bases lay in between. Looked up from germline, CDR1 is SGHRS and CDR2 is YFSETQ. CDR3 length equals 15 residues. The CDR3 protein is CASTSGVDSYNEQFF. CDR3 in DNA: TGCGCCAGCACCTCGGGAGTTGACTCCTACAATGAGCAGTTCTTC.

The rearrangement uses TRBV6-1 and TRBJ1-1; TRBD1 agrees at 9 bases. This CDR3 contains 13 residues. V shed 6 bases and J 4 bases; nucleotides not matched to a gene: 3. Germline values: CDR1 MNHNS, CDR2 SASEGT. This chain's CDR3 is CASRRGQGTEAFF. The CDR3 region has the DNA TGTGCCAGCAGGAGGGGACAGGGCACTGAAGCTTTCTTT.

The V call is TRBV6-1, the J call TRBJ2-2, with 11 positions matching TRBD2. CDR3 length: 20 residues. The germline CDR1 and CDR2 sequences are MNHNS and SASEGT. Trimming at V came to 4 bases and at J to 1 base, leaving 14 bases not matched to a gene. The DNA of the CDR3 is TGTGCCAGCAGTGCTCCGGACGGGACTAGCGGATCCTGGAACACCGGGGAGCTGTTTTTT. Translating gives CASSAPDGTSGSWNTGELFF.

The J gene is TRBJ1-1, the V gene TRBV7-9; maybe TRBD1 (6 bases). This CDR3 comprises 13 residues. Trimming pared 7 bases from V and 3 bases from J, leaving 12 bases between. Germline CDR1 and CDR2: SEHNR and FQNEAQ (reference sequence). CDR3 DNA sequence: TGTGCCAGCAATCAGGGGCTGTACACTGAAGCTTTCTTT. Residues: CASNQGLYTEAFF. The variable domain in full, with the rest retrieved from reference TRBV7-9 and TRBJ1-1, is DTGVSQNPRHKITKRGQNVTFRCDPISEHNRLYWYRQTLGQGPEFLTYFQNEAQLEKSRLLSDRFSAERPKGSFSTLEIQRTEQGDSAMYLCASNQGLYTEAFFGQGTRLTVV.

The rearrangement joins TRBV19 to TRBJ1-1, with D perhaps matching TRBD1 (6 bases). The CDR3 is 16 amino acids. From germline, CDR1 is LNHDA and CDR2 SQIVND (reference sequence). V gave up 7 bases and J gave up 3 bases, with 21 bases separating them. CDR3 region: CASIPYGEGEYTEAFF. CDR3 DNA: TGTGCCAGTATTCCCTACGGGGAGGGGGAGTACACTGAAGCTTTCTTT.

This clone appeared a few times. This chain's CDR3 is CASSFGMGYGYTF. In nucleotides, the CDR3 is TGTGCCAGCAGCTTTGGGATGGGCTATGGCTACACCTTC. The chain carries TRBV11-2 and TRBJ1-2; unclear D gene. The germline gives CDR1 SGHAT, CDR2 FQNNGV. CDR3 size: 13 residues. V was pared by 3 bases and J by 4 bases, with 9 bases between.

The chain has TRBV7-8 and TRBJ1-2; D possibly corresponds to TRBD1 (6 bases). The CDR3 has 16 amino acids. The germline V gene has CDR1 SGHVS and CDR2 FQNEAQ. V was clipped by 6 bases and J by 3 bases, with 20 bases between them. CDR3 sequence: CASSHSRDTRHYGYTF. Here the CDR3 DNA reads TGTGCCAGCAGTCATTCCCGGGACACGAGGCACTATGGCTACACCTTC.